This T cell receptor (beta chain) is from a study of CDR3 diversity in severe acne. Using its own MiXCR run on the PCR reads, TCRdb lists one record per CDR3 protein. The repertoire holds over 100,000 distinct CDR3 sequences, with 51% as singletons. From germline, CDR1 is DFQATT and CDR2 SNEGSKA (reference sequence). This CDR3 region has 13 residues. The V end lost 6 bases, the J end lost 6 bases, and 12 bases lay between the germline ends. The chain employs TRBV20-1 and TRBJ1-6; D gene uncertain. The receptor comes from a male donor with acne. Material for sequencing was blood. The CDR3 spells CSASSGSNSPLHF. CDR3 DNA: TGCAGTGCCAGCAGCGGATCTAATTCACCCCTCCACTTT.